This is a list of T cell receptor beta chains from one sample in a study of blood T cell repertoires in COVID-19. Here immunoSEQ multiplex PCR was the method, and the copy in TCRdb shows in-frame clones only, minus some. The sample contains 200,000 to 250,000 clones, approximately 78% of which appear only once. Sample: PBMCs or T cells enriched from blood (not recorded which). The receptors shown here come from a man aged 40-49 years who had recovered from COVID-19. Both conserved end residues are part of each CDR3. A D gene is named only where the DNA matches it firmly. Some rows mark clone size as missing; the rest say once, few, many or name a class of expanded clone.

.	TRBV5-1	TRBJ2-1	TRBD1	TGCGCCAGCAGCCGAGGACAGGGGGCGTACAATGAGCAGTTCTTC	CASSRGQGAYNEQFF
few	TRBV5-1	TRBJ1-3	TRBD1	TGCGCCAGCAGCACCTCCCTACAGGGGAGCTCTGGAAACACCATATATTTT	CASSTSLQGSSGNTIYF
.	TRBV19	TRBJ2-7	TRBD1	TGTGCCAGTAGTCCCGGGACAGTCTACGAGCAGTACTTC	CASSPGTVYEQYF
.	TRBV5-1	TRBJ2-1	TRBD2	TGCGCCAGCAGCTTCCTACTAGCGGGAGGGCCCAATGAGCAGTTCTTC	CASSFLLAGGPNEQFF
.	TRBV6-8	TRBJ2-5	.	TGTGCCAGCACAACCCCGGGGTATCAAGAGACCCAGTACTTC	CASTTPGYQETQYF
few	TRBV7-2	TRBJ2-1	TRBD2	TGTGCCAGCAGCCCCCAAAGCGGGGTCACCTACAATGAGCAGTTCTTC	CASSPQSGVTYNEQFF
.	TRBV7-3	TRBJ2-2	.	TGTGCCAGCAGCCCCCGACGGGGAGGCACCGGGGAGCTGTTTTTT	CASSPRRGGTGELFF
.	TRBV7-9	TRBJ1-6	TRBD1	TGTGCCAGCAGCTTAGCCCCAGGGGGTGGTTCACCCCTCCACTTT	CASSLAPGGGSPLHF
.	TRBV7-2	TRBJ2-7	TRBD1	TGTGCCAGCAGCTTAACAGGGGGATCCTACGAGCAGTACTTC	CASSLTGGSYEQYF
.	TRBV30	TRBJ2-1	TRBD2	TGTGCCTGGAGTGGGGGCTGGCGGGGGGATTACAATGAGCAGTTCTTC	CAWSGGWRGDYNEQFF
.	TRBV7-9	TRBJ1-4	TRBD1	TGTGCCAGCAGCTTCTGGACAGGGGGTAATGAAAAACTGTTTTTT	CASSFWTGGNEKLFF
.	TRBV5-1	TRBJ2-7	TRBD1	TGCGCCAGCAGCTTGGTGGGACAGTCTTACGAGCAGTACTTC	CASSLVGQSYEQYF
.	TRBV30	TRBJ1-1	.	TGTGCCTCCCGGGGGTGGACTGAAGCTTTCTTT	CASRGWTEAFF
.	TRBV6-5	TRBJ2-3	TRBD2	TGTGCCAGCAGTAAACTAGCGGACCCCACAGATACGCAGTATTTT	CASSKLADPTDTQYF
.	TRBV5-1	TRBJ2-5	.	TGCGCCAGCAGCTTTGTACAGGGATCACAAGAGACCCAGTACTTC	CASSFVQGSQETQYF
.	TRBV7-9	TRBJ2-7	.	TGTGCCAGCAGCCTAACTCCTGAGACTGCCACCTACGAGCAGTACTTC	CASSLTPETATYEQYF
.	TRBV11-2	TRBJ2-7	.	TGTGCCAGCAGCCTCCGGGCCGGCGGGAACGAGCAGTACTTC	CASSLRAGGNEQYF
.	TRBV10-3	TRBJ2-4	TRBD1	TGTGCCATCAGTGAATCAATTTCCGGGACAGGGATCGAAAAAAACATTCAGTACTTC	CAISESISGTGIEKNIQYF
.	TRBV4-1	TRBJ2-7	TRBD1	TGCGCCAGCAGCCAAACCGGACAGGGACTCTCCGAGCAGTACTTC	CASSQTGQGLSEQYF
many	TRBV6-5	TRBJ2-1	TRBD1	TGTGCCAGTCACAGGGGTAGTACGGTGAATGAGCAGTTCTTC	CASHRGSTVNEQFF
.	TRBV7-2	TRBJ2-5	.	TGTGCCAGCAGCGCTCGGGTCGGTACCCAAGAGACCCAGTACTTC	CASSARVGTQETQYF
.	TRBV7-2	TRBJ1-5	.	TGTGCCAGCAGCGTGCAGGGAGGCGGCAATCAGCCCCAGCATTTT	CASSVQGGGNQPQHF